This TCR beta chain was sequenced during a study of T cells in Graves' hyperthyroidism and ophthalmopathy. CDR1 DFQATT and CDR2 SNEGSKA come from the germline V gene (reference sequence). Trimming pared 1 base from V and 2 bases from J, leaving 8 bases between. The CDR3 is made up of 13 amino acids. Study results and limitations: Blood also contained most expanded thyroid clonotypes above 0.001. A model using 13 V-J features told ophthalmopathy apart from stable hyperthyroidism.

Ophthalmopathy cases scored 3 or more on the Clinical Activity Score and 4 or more on NOSPECS grade, with duration below 3 months. Uncontrolled infection, other autoimmune disease, pregnancy or lactation disqualified patients from enrolment. Template material for amplifying TCR beta CDR3 regions consisted of RNA transcripts. The TCR CDR3 first-round RT-PCR relied on the HTBI primer set. TCRdb analysed the multiplex PCR reads with MiXCR anew, one entry per CDR3 protein. The sample holds about 290,000 distinct CDR3 sequences, over 15% seen once. Only a few counts were recorded for this clonotype. Its cognate antigen is unknown.

The sample comprised blood. This chain links TRBV20-1 with TRBJ1-2; tentatively, D is TRBD1 (5 bases). This receptor was obtained from a woman aged 55-70 years with Graves' ophthalmopathy. CDR3 nucleotides: TGCAGTGCTAGAGCAGGGATCAACTATGGCTACACCTTC. Encoded protein: CSARAGINYGYTF.